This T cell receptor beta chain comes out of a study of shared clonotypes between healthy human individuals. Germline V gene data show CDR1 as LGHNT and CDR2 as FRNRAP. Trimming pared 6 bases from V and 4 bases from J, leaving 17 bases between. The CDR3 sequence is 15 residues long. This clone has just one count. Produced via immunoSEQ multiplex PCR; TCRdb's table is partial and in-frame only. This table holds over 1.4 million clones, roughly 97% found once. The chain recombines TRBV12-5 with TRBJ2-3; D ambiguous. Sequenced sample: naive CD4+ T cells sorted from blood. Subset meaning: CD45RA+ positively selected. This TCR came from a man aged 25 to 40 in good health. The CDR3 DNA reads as TGTGCTAGTGGACTCGGCCTACAGTTCCCAGATACGCAGTATTTT. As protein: CASGLGLQFPDTQYF.